The rows below give T cell receptor beta chains drawn from one sample of a study of blood T cell repertoires in COVID-19. The protocol was immunoSEQ multiplex PCR, while the TCRdb copy is restricted to in-frame clones and leaves out a portion. The table has a few hundred thousand clones, roughly 90% seen once. Sequencing was carried out using PBMCs or T cells enriched from blood (not recorded which). Every receptor here comes from a woman aged 40 to 50 who had been exposed to COVID-19. Both conserved end residues are part of each CDR3. A D gene is named only where the DNA matches it firmly.

cdr3_aa,v_call,d_call,j_call
CSVRLAEPSSYNEQFF,TRBV29-1,TRBD2,TRBJ2-1
CATSDYQTSGSVDTQYF,TRBV24-1,TRBD2,TRBJ2-3
CATSRRLAPQETQYF,TRBV15,TRBD2,TRBJ2-5
CASSLRGAGTDTQYF,TRBV7-3,.,TRBJ2-3
CATSTRPGVLYEQYF,TRBV15,.,TRBJ2-7
CASSSQRGPTDTQYF,TRBV19,TRBD1,TRBJ2-3
CASSLAPGLNTGELFF,TRBV7-2,.,TRBJ2-2
CASSQVLAGDYEQYF,TRBV4-1,TRBD2,TRBJ2-7
CATSERQGSLDQTQYF,TRBV24-1,TRBD1,TRBJ2-5
CASSASGQAASGNTIYF,TRBV7-8,TRBD1,TRBJ1-3
CASSPERRGGVTQYF,TRBV9,.,TRBJ2-3
CATLAGGPMAYEQYF,TRBV5-1,TRBD2,TRBJ2-7
CASSLRTGYQTQYF,TRBV7-3,TRBD1,TRBJ2-3
CASSHGQVGQSYTF,TRBV7-2,TRBD1,TRBJ1-2
CATSDWGGTDTQYF,TRBV24-1,.,TRBJ2-3
CAISESSLDRYTF,TRBV10-3,.,TRBJ1-2